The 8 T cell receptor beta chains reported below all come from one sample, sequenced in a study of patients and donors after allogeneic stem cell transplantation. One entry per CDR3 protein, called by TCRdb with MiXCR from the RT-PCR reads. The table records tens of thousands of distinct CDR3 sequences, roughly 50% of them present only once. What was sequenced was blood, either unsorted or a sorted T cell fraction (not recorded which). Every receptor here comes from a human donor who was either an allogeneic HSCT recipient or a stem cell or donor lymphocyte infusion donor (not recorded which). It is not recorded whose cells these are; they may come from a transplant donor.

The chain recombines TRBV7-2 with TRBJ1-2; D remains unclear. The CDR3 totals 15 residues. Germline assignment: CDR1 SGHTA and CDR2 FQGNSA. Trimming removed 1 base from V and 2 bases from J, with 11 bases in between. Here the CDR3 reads CASSLVEGPNYGYTF. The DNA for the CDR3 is TGTGCCAGCAGCTTAGTGGAAGGACCGAACTATGGCTACACCTTC.

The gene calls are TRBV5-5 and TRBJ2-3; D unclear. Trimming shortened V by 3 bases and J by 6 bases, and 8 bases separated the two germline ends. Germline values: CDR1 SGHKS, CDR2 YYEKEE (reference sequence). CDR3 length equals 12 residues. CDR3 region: CASSYTDDTQYF. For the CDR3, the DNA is TGTGCCAGCAGCTATACTGACGATACGCAGTATTTT. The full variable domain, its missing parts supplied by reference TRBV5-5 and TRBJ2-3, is DAGVTQSPTHLIKTRGQQVTLRCSPISGHKSVSWYQQVLGQGPQFIFQYYEKEERGRGNFPDRFSARQFPNYSSELNVNALLLGDSALYLCASSYTDDTQYFGPGTRLTVL.

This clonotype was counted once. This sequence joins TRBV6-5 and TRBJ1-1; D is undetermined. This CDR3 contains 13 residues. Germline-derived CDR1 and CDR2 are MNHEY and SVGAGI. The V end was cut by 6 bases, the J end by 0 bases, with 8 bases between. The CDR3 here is CASSEAMNTEAFF. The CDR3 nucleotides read TGTGCCAGCAGCGAGGCCATGAACACTGAAGCTTTCTTT.

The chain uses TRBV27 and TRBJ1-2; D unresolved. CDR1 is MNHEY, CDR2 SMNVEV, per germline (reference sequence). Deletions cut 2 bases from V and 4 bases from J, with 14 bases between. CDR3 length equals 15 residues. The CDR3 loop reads CASSLTAAFIYGYTF. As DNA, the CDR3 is TGTGCCAGCAGTTTAACTGCAGCTTTTATCTATGGCTACACCTTC.

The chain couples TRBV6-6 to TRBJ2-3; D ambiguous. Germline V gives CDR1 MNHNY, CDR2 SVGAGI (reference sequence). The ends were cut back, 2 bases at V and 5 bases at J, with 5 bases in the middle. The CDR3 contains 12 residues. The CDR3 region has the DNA TGTGCCAGCAGTTACACCGAAGATACGCAGTATTTT. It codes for CASSYTEDTQYF.

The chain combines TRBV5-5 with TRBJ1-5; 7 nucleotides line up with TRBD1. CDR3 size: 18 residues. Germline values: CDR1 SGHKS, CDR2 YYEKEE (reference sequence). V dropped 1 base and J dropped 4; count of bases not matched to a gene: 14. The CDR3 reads CASSLRQKGAGDNQPQHF. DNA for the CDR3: TGTGCCAGCAGCTTGCGGCAGAAGGGGGCAGGGGATAATCAGCCCCAGCATTTT.

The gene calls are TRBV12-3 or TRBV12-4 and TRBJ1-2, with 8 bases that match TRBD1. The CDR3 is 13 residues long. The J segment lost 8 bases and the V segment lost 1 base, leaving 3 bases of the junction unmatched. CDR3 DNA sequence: TGTGCCAGCAGTTTAGACAGGGGGAGAGGCTACACCTTC. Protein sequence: CASSLDRGRGYTF.

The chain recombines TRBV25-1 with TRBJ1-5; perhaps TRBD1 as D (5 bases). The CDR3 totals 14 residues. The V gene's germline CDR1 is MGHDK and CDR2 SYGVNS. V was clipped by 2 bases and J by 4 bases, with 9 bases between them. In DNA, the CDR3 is TGTGCCAGCAGTGAAGGGGGATGGAATCAGCCCCAGCATTTT. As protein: CASSEGGWNQPQHF.